This TCR beta chain comes out of a study of blood T cell repertoires in COVID-19. Study information: Both acute and convalescent COVID-19 samples were obtained from the United States, Italy and Spain.

Under the authors' procedure: The assay estimated nucleated cells by amplifying reference gene primers. TCRdb's table, derived via immunoSEQ multiplex PCR, lists solely in-frame clones and lacks some. The V and J calls and the clone size are those of that table, but D and trimming were determined from the DNA. The sample has tens of thousands of clones; approximately 80% are singletons. Trimming removed 4 bases at V and 2 bases at J, with 9 bases between. CDR1 and CDR2 from the germline V gene are MNHNY and SVGAGI (reference sequence). This CDR3 is built from 13 residues. J is TRBJ2-7 and V is TRBV6-6; perhaps TRBD1 as D (6 bases). The clonotype originates from a woman aged 60-75 years with acute or convalescent COVID-19. The sequencing sample was made of peripheral blood. The CDR3 coding sequence is TGTGCCAGCAGTTTAAGACAGGCCTACGAGCAGTACTTC. This codes for CASSLRQAYEQYF.